The 10 T cell receptor beta chains below all came from one sample that was sequenced in a study of blood T cell repertoires in COVID-19. Measured with immunoSEQ multiplex PCR; TCRdb has only the in-frame clones, and not every one. Among a few hundred thousand clones listed, about 90% were seen once. The sample was peripheral blood. The source of these receptors is a man at least 80 years old with acute or convalescent COVID-19.

CDR3 nucleotides: TGTGCCAGCAGGCGAGACTCTTCTGGAAACACCATATATTTT. Protein: CASRRDSSGNTIYF. The chain links TRBV2 to TRBJ1-3; D not resolved. V lost 6 bases to trimming and J lost 1 base, with 10 bases between them. CDR3 length: 14 amino acids. Germline V gives CDR1 SNHLY, CDR2 FYNNEI.

The chain uses TRBV5-1 and TRBJ2-7, with 9 bases that match TRBD2. Germline values: CDR1 SGHRS, CDR2 YFSETQ. V shed 0 bases and J 5 bases; nucleotides not matched to a gene: 9. The CDR3 extends over 16 amino acids. DNA for the CDR3: TGCGCCAGCAGCTTGGATAGCGGGAGAGCATGGGACGAGCAGTACTTC. This translates into CASSLDSGRAWDEQYF. The complete variable domain, with remaining parts taken from reference TRBV5-1 and TRBJ2-7, reads KAGVTQTPRYLIKTRGQQVTLSCSPISGHRSVSWYQQTPGQGLQFLFEYFSETQRNKGNFPGRFSGRQFSNSRSEMNVSTLELGDSALYLCASSLDSGRAWDEQYFGPGTRLTVT.

The DNA of the CDR3 is TGTGCCAGTAGTATCTCCCTAGCGGGGGGGATCAATGAGCAGTTCTTC. Translating gives CASSISLAGGINEQFF. The rearrangement links TRBV19 to TRBJ2-1, with TRBD2 matching 12 bases. V lost 3 bases to trimming and J lost 6 bases; unmatched junction nucleotides: 6. The germline V gene has CDR1 LNHDA and CDR2 SQIVND (reference sequence). The CDR3 has 16 amino acids.

This chain links TRBV5-5 with TRBJ1-4, with 9 positions matching TRBD1. In germline, CDR1 is SGHKS, CDR2 YYEKEE (reference sequence). CDR3 length equals 16 residues. V lost 4 bases and J lost 4; bases outside the gene matches: 8. CDR3 bases: TGTGCCAGCAGCACAACCGGGACAGGGCTTAATGAAAAACTGTTTTTT. It codes for CASSTTGTGLNEKLFF.

The chain combines TRBV12-3 or TRBV12-4 with TRBJ1-1; D unresolved. The V gene lost 3 bases and the J gene lost 10 bases, with 12 bases spanning the gap. The CDR3 contains 12 residues. CDR3 in amino acids: CASSFGGRTAFF. For the CDR3, the DNA is TGTGCCAGCAGTTTCGGAGGTAGGACAGCTTTCTTT.

The rearrangement joins TRBV6-4 to TRBJ2-6, with no clear D. The CDR3 sequence is 15 residues long. Per germline, CDR1 MRHNA and CDR2 SNTAGT. V was cut by 0 bases and J by 1 base, with 4 bases left in between. CDR3 amino acids: CASSDSSSGANVLTF. The CDR3 region has the DNA TGTGCCAGCAGTGACTCGTCTTCTGGGGCCAACGTCCTGACTTTC.

This chain joins TRBV6-5 and TRBJ2-2, with D maybe TRBD2 (5 bases). V lost 6 bases and J 2 bases, leaving 13 bases between the germline ends. The CDR3 covers 15 residues. The V gene's germline CDR1 is MNHEY and CDR2 SVGAGI. The CDR3 DNA reads TGTGCCAGCAGAGTTGGACTCGGTAACACCGGGGAGCTGTTTTTT. Amino acids: CASRVGLGNTGELFF.

V gene TRBV3-1 (or the pseudogene TRBV3-2) combines with J gene TRBJ2-1, with TRBD2 matching over 15 bases. Germline V gene data show CDR1 as LGHDT and CDR2 as YNNKEL (reference sequence). V dropped 7 bases and J dropped 10; count of bases not matched to a gene: 8. This CDR3 region has 15 residues. CDR3 nucleotides: TGTGCCAGCACCCGGACTAGCGGGGGGGCTGGCGAGCAGTTCTTC. Its protein product is CASTRTSGGAGEQFF.

The CDR3 spells CAISAEDTQYF. The CDR3 DNA reads as TGTGCCATCAGTGCCGAGGATACGCAGTATTTT. This sequence joins TRBV10-3 and TRBJ2-3; D is uncertain. The CDR3 is 11 residues long. Germline V gene data show CDR1 as ENHRY and CDR2 as SYGVKD. V was clipped by 4 bases and J by 6 bases, with 5 bases between them.

This chain joins TRBV15 and TRBJ2-3; 12 bases align to TRBD1. CDR1 and CDR2 (germline): LNHNV, YYDKDF (reference sequence). Unmatched junction bases numbered 6, after V lost 3 bases and J lost 5 bases. CDR3 length: 16 amino acids. CDR3 sequence reads: CATSRTGTGGIDTQYF. CDR3 DNA: TGTGCCACCAGCAGGACCGGGACAGGGGGCATAGATACGCAGTATTTT.